The 30 T cell receptor beta chains in this list originate from one sample, sequenced in a study of OX40 agonist ivuxolimab in advanced cancers. Libraries were built with the immunoSEQ multiplex PCR assay. The table comes from immuneACCESS by way of TCRdb, which keeps in-frame sequences with V and J called. Part of the clones is missing from these tables; in studies checked, under half for an unresolved V gene and the rest for unknown reasons. The sample table holds 35,000 to 45,000 clones, of which 85% were seen once. Around 2.7% of the sample comes from the top ten. The sequences come from CD4+ or CD8+ T cells sorted from blood, collected in a trial of the OX40 agonist ivuxolimab. The origin of the receptors is an adult with an advanced solid tumor such as melanoma, head and neck, liver or kidney cancer.

This clone is a singleton in its sample. V usage is TRBV7-8 and J usage is TRBJ2-7; 10 positions agree with TRBD2. The junction had 6 bases not matched to a gene; V was cut back by 2 bases and J by 2 bases. Per the germline V gene, CDR1 is SGHVS and CDR2 is FQNEAQ. The CDR3 totals 16 residues. The CDR3 is CASSLLGAGGTYEQYF. CDR3 DNA: TGTGCCAGCAGCTTACTTGGAGCGGGAGGGACCTACGAGCAGTACTTC.

The chain joins TRBV7-2 to TRBJ1-2; D remains unclear. The CDR3 is 11 amino acids. The germline V gene has CDR1 SGHTA and CDR2 FQGNSA. The V end lost 5 bases, the J end lost 7 bases, and 8 bases lay between the germline ends. The CDR3 DNA follows: TGTGCCAGCAGCCCCGAGGGTGGCTACACCTTC. Protein sequence: CASSPEGGYTF.

The rearrangement uses TRBV9 and TRBJ2-1; a possible D gene is TRBD1 (6 bases). Germline V gene sequence: CDR1 SGDLS, CDR2 YYNGEE. This CDR3 contains 13 residues. Trimming stripped 0 bases from V and 12 bases from J, with 13 bases between. The CDR3 loop is CASSVGQDLSQFF. The CDR3, as DNA: TGTGCCAGCAGCGTAGGACAGGACTTATCGCAGTTCTTC.

The rearrangement links TRBV15 to TRBJ2-5; D is undetermined. V lost 1 base and J lost 5, with 8 bases in between. CDR3 length: 13 residues. From germline, CDR1 is LNHNV and CDR2 YYDKDF (reference sequence). The CDR3 is CATSRGPGETQYF. CDR3 nucleotide sequence: TGTGCCACCAGCAGAGGCCCAGGTGAGACCCAGTACTTC.

V usage is TRBV11-2 and J usage is TRBJ2-5; a weak D match, TRBD2 (5 bases). Germline CDR1 reads SGHAT; CDR2 reads FQNNGV. Trimming removed 2 bases from V and 5 bases from J, with 9 bases in between. This CDR3 is 13 amino acids long. The CDR3 DNA is TGTGCCAGCAGCTTAAAGCGGTCGGAGACCCAGTACTTC. The encoded protein is CASSLKRSETQYF.

The V call is TRBV9, the J call TRBJ2-1; the match to TRBD1 covers 10 bases. CDR3 length: 14 amino acids. V dropped 3 bases and J dropped 4; count of bases not matched to a gene: 1. Germline V lookup: CDR1 SGDLS, CDR2 YYNGEE. The CDR3 region is CASSAGQGYNEQFF. CDR3 in DNA: TGTGCCAGCAGCGCGGGACAGGGGTACAATGAGCAGTTCTTC.

The genes are TRBV14 and TRBJ1-2; 8 bases line up with TRBD1. The CDR3 has 15 residues. The germline V gene encodes CDR1 SGHDN and CDR2 FVKESK. After removal of 0 bases from V and 5 bases from J, the junction contained 5 bases not matched to a gene. The CDR3: CASSQEYRGFYGYTF. CDR3 coding DNA: TGTGCCAGCAGCCAAGAGTACAGGGGGTTTTATGGCTACACCTTC. The variable domain in full, with the rest retrieved from reference TRBV14 and TRBJ1-2, is EAGVTQFPSHSVIEKGQTVTLRCDPISGHDNLYWYRRVMGKEIKFLLHFVKESKQDESGMPNNRFLAERTGGTYSTLKVQPAELEDSGVYFCASSQEYRGFYGYTFGSGTRLTVV.

The CDR3 here is CAIRRNNEQFF. The CDR3 nucleotides are TGTGCCATCCGACGGAACAATGAGCAGTTCTTC. The gene calls are TRBV10-3 and TRBJ2-1; D gene uncertain. Trimming stripped 8 bases from V and 5 bases from J, with 7 bases between. Germline V gene sequence: CDR1 ENHRY, CDR2 SYGVKD. The CDR3 is 11 residues long.

This sequence joins TRBV2 and TRBJ2-1, with D possibly TRBD1 on 6 matching bases. This CDR3 comprises 16 residues. V was trimmed by 6 bases and J by 5 bases, leaving 20 bases between them. Per germline, CDR1 SNHLY and CDR2 FYNNEI. DNA for the CDR3: TGTGCCAGCAGCACTGGGGGCGGCCGAAAACACAATGAGCAGTTCTTC. Its protein product is CASSTGGGRKHNEQFF.

This clone was seen once. This chain links TRBV18 with TRBJ1-1, with 8 positions matching TRBD1. Germline trimming cut 2 bases from V and 3 bases from J; bases unmatched to any gene: 5. From germline, CDR1 is KGHSH and CDR2 LQKENI. The CDR3 covers 15 residues. Here the CDR3 reads CASSPRTGIDTEAFF. CDR3 sequence (DNA): TGTGCCAGCTCACCAAGGACAGGGATCGACACTGAAGCTTTCTTT.

This chain joins TRBV11-2 and TRBJ2-5; D is possibly TRBD1 (5 bases). Per germline, CDR1 SGHAT and CDR2 FQNNGV. CDR3 length equals 13 residues. Trimming shortened V by 5 bases and J by 2 bases, and 9 bases separated the two germline ends. Written as DNA, the CDR3 is TGTGCCAGCAGCCCTCAGGGTCAAGAGACCCAGTACTTC. This translates into CASSPQGQETQYF.

J is TRBJ2-1 and V is TRBV4-2; D is possibly TRBD2 (6 bases). This CDR3 spans 16 amino acids. V was clipped by 4 bases and J by 0 bases, with 13 bases between them. Germline CDR1 and CDR2: LGHNA and YNFKEQ. The CDR3 here is CASSPLASASYNEQFF. The CDR3 nucleotides read TGTGCCAGCAGCCCCCTGGCTAGCGCCTCCTACAATGAGCAGTTCTTC.

The V gene is TRBV4-3, the J gene TRBJ2-1; 8 positions agree with TRBD1. Unmatched junction bases numbered 1, after V lost 4 bases and J lost 8 bases. CDR3 length equals 12 residues. Germline CDR1 is LGHNA and CDR2 is YSLEER. For the CDR3, the DNA is TGCGCCAGCAGCCCGACAGGGGATGAGCAGTTCTTC. This sequence encodes CASSPTGDEQFF.

This clone was counted a single time. The V call is TRBV7-9, the J call TRBJ2-7, with D unclear. This CDR3 region has 11 residues. Germline CDR1 and CDR2: SEHNR and FQNEAQ (reference sequence). The V end was cut by 2 bases, the J end by 6 bases, with 5 bases between. The CDR3 loop is CASSLYVEQYF. The CDR3 region has the DNA TGTGCCAGCAGCTTATACGTCGAGCAGTACTTC.

This clone was picked up a small number of times. The chain employs TRBV11-3 and TRBJ2-1; no reliable D call. The V end lost 5 bases, the J end lost 0 bases, and 11 bases lay between the germline ends. Germline CDR1 reads SGHNT; CDR2 reads YENEEA. This CDR3 is 15 amino acids long. The CDR3 DNA sequence: TGTGCCAGCAGCCCCGACCCGAGCTCCTACAATGAGCAGTTCTTC. Residues: CASSPDPSSYNEQFF.

This clone came up a few times. V gene TRBV7-9 combines with J gene TRBJ1-1; D not resolved. V was cut by 5 bases and J by 2 bases, with 9 bases left in between. The CDR3 loop spans 13 amino acids. The germline gives CDR1 SEHNR, CDR2 FQNEAQ (reference sequence). Here the CDR3 reads CASSASRNTEAFF. Here the CDR3 DNA reads TGTGCCAGCAGCGCCAGTAGAAACACTGAAGCTTTCTTT.

The chain joins TRBV5-8 to TRBJ2-3, with D perhaps given as TRBD1 or TRBD2 (5 bases each). The germline V gene encodes CDR1 SGHTS and CDR2 YDEGEE. CDR3 length: 16 amino acids. V was clipped by 0 bases and J by 3 bases, with 14 bases between them. The CDR3 protein is CASSLEGGGATDTQYF. For the CDR3, the DNA is TGTGCCAGCAGCTTGGAAGGAGGTGGGGCGACAGATACGCAGTATTTT.

This chain uses TRBV6-1 with TRBJ2-4; 7 bases line up with TRBD2. The CDR3 consists of 19 residues. Germline CDR1 is MNHNS and CDR2 is SASEGT. V gave up 2 bases and J gave up 5 bases; unmatched junction bases: 18. CDR3 nucleotide sequence: TGTGCCAGCAGTGAATGGGGAGGGCTAGCCGGGAAGGGGCAAAACATTCAGTACTTC. Its protein product is CASSEWGGLAGKGQNIQYF.

This sequence joins TRBV6-6 and TRBJ1-2; no firm D call. Trimming cost V 2 bases and J 4 bases, with 11 bases left between them. The germline gives CDR1 MNHNY, CDR2 SVGAGI (reference sequence). The CDR3 totals 14 residues. CDR3 amino acids: CASSYPTFIYGYTF. The CDR3 DNA sequence: TGTGCCAGCAGTTACCCAACCTTCATCTATGGCTACACCTTC.

This clone came up a few times. Other DNA sequences in this specimen translate into the identical CDR3. V and J are TRBV10-3 and TRBJ1-5, with 8 bases aligning to TRBD1. Trimming cost V 9 bases and J 0 bases; bases outside gene matches: 4. Germline V gene data show CDR1 as ENHRY and CDR2 as SYGVKD. CDR3 length: 14 amino acids. DNA for the CDR3: TGTGCCATTGGGACAGGAGATAGCAATCAGCCCCAGCATTTT. Translating gives CAIGTGDSNQPQHF.

This chain uses TRBV9 with TRBJ2-1, with D perhaps matching TRBD2 (5 bases). CDR1 and CDR2 from the germline V gene are SGDLS and YYNGEE. The CDR3 contains 13 residues. Trimming cost V 4 bases and J 7 bases, with 12 bases left between them. The CDR3 region has the DNA TGTGCCAGCAGCCCTCAACTAGTTAATGAGCAGTTCTTC. Amino acids: CASSPQLVNEQFF.

The chain uses TRBV5-1 and TRBJ2-7; 7 nucleotides agree with TRBD1. Germline trimming cut 4 bases from V and 4 bases from J; bases unmatched to any gene: 8. CDR1 and CDR2 from the germline V gene are SGHRS and YFSETQ. The CDR3 has 14 residues. The CDR3 sequence: CASSTNRGSYEQYF. The CDR3 coding sequence is TGCGCCAGCAGCACGAACAGGGGTTCATACGAGCAGTACTTC.

The J gene is TRBJ1-2, the V gene TRBV9; no firm D call. Trimming cost V 0 bases and J 0 bases, with 3 bases left between them. Germline V CDR1 and CDR2: SGDLS, YYNGEE. CDR3 size: 13 residues. CDR3 coding DNA: TGTGCCAGCAGCGTAGCGGCTAACTATGGCTACACCTTC. Amino acids: CASSVAANYGYTF.

This chain links TRBV5-6 with TRBJ1-2, with D possibly matching TRBD1 (5 bases). The CDR3 is made up of 14 amino acids. Germline V CDR1 and CDR2: SGHDT, YYEEEE. Trimming removed 0 bases at V and 3 bases at J, with 9 bases between. The CDR3 loop is CASSLGGTYYGYTF. The CDR3 region has the DNA TGTGCCAGCAGCTTGGGAGGGACTTACTATGGCTACACCTTC.

The J gene is TRBJ1-4, the V gene TRBV28; TRBD1 might be the D (5 bases). Trimming removed 4 bases from V and 2 bases from J, with 14 bases in between. This CDR3 region has 16 residues. The V gene's germline CDR1 is MDHEN and CDR2 SYDVKM. CDR3 in DNA: TGTGCCAGCAGTTCCCGGGAGGGGTGGACTAATGAAAAACTGTTTTTT. This codes for CASSSREGWTNEKLFF.

The chain carries TRBV2 and TRBJ2-7, with 8 bases aligning to TRBD1. CDR1 is SNHLY, CDR2 FYNNEI, per germline. The length of the CDR3 is 14 residues. V shed 2 bases, J shed 5 bases, and the junction held 5 bases outside the gene matches. CDR3 protein: CASSELQGGHEQYF. The DNA of the CDR3 is TGTGCCAGCAGTGAACTACAGGGGGGACACGAGCAGTACTTC.

This CDR3 reads CASSYGRSSFPREQFF. The CDR3 DNA reads as TGTGCCAGCAGTTACGGACGGAGCAGTTTCCCAAGGGAGCAGTTCTTC. J is TRBJ2-1 and V is TRBV6-5; D is uncertain. CDR1 is MNHEY and CDR2 is SVGAGI in the germline V gene. This CDR3 comprises 16 residues. The ends were cut back, 2 bases at V and 10 bases at J, with 21 bases in the middle.

The chain recombines TRBV19 with TRBJ2-6; D is uncertain. CDR3 size: 15 residues. The germline gives CDR1 LNHDA, CDR2 SQIVND (reference sequence). Trimming took 5 bases from V and 0 from J, leaving 8 bases between them. The CDR3 protein is CASSSSASGANVLTF. The CDR3 coding sequence is TGTGCCAGTAGTTCTTCAGCCTCTGGGGCCAACGTCCTGACTTTC.

This rearrangement joins TRBV19 to TRBJ2-7; TRBD1 matches 10 bases. Trimming removed 6 bases from V and 3 bases from J; junction bases left unmatched: 5. The germline V gene has CDR1 LNHDA and CDR2 SQIVND (reference sequence). This CDR3 region has 14 residues. The CDR3 sequence: CASSGQGGGYEQYF. The CDR3 region has the DNA TGTGCCAGTAGCGGACAGGGGGGAGGCTACGAGCAGTACTTC.

The genes are TRBV10-3 and TRBJ1-2; D unresolved. Germline CDR1 ENHRY, CDR2 SYGVKD. The CDR3 contains 13 residues. With 3 bases removed from V and 4 bases from J, the gap between germline ends came to 9 bases. The CDR3 sequence is CAISDLLLYGYTF. The CDR3 DNA is TGTGCCATCAGTGACTTACTGCTCTATGGCTACACCTTC.